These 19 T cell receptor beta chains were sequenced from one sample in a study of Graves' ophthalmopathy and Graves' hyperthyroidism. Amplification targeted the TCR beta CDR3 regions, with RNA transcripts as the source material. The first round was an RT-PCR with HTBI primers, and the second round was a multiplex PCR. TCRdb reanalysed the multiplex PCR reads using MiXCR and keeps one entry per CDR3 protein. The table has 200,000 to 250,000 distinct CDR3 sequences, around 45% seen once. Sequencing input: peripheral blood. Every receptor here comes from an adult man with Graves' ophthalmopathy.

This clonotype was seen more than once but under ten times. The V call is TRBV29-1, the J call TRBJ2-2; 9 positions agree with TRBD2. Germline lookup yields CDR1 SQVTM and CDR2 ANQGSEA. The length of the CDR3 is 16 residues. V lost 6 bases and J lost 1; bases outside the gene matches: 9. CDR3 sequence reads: CSVGFSGSGNTGELFF. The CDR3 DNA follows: TGCAGCGTAGGGTTTAGCGGGAGCGGGAACACCGGGGAGCTGTTTTTT.

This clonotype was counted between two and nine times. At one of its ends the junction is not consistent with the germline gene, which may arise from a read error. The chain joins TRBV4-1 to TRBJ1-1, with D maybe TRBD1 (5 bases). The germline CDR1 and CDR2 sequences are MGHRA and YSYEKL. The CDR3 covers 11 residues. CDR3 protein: CASSQGLGAFF. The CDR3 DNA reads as TGTGCCAGCAGCCAGGGCTTGGGAGCTTTCTTT.

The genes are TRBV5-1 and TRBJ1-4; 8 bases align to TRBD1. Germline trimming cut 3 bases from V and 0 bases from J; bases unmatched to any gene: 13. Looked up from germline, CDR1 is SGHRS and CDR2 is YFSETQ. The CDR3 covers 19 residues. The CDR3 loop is CASSYLETGVFATNEKLFF. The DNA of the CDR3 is TGCGCCAGCAGCTACCTGGAGACAGGGGTTTTTGCAACTAATGAAAAACTGTTTTTT.

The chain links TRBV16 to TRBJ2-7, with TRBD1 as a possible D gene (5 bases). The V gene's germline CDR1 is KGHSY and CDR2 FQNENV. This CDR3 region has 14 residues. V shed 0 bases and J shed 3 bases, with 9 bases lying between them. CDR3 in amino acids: CASSQSRQLYEQYF. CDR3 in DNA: TGTGCCAGCAGCCAATCTCGACAGCTCTACGAGCAGTACTTC.

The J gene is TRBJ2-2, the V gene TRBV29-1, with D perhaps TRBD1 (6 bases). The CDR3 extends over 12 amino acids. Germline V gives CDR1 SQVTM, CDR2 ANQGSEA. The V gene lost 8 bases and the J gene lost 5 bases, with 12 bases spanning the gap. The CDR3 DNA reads TGCAGCACTCCCGGGACAACCGGGGAGCTGTTTTTT. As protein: CSTPGTTGELFF.

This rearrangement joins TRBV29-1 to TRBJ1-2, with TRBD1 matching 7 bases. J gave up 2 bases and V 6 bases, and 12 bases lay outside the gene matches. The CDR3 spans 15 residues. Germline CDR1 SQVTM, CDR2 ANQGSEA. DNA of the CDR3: TGCAGCGTCGCCGGGTACAGGGGAAGGAACTATGGCTACACCTTC. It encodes CSVAGYRGRNYGYTF.

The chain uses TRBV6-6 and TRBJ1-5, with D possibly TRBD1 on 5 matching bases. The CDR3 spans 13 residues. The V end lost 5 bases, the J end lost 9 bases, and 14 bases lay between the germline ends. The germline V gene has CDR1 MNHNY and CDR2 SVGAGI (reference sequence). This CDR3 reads CASSDSWIPPQHF. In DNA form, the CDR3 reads TGTGCCAGCAGTGACAGCTGGATTCCGCCCCAGCATTTT.

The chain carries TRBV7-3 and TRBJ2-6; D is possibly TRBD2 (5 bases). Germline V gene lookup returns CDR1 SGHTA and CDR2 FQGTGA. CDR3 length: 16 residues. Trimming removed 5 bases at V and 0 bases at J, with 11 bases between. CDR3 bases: TGTGCCAGCAGCCCGAGCGGTCGCTCTGGGGCCAACGTCCTGACTTTC. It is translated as CASSPSGRSGANVLTF.

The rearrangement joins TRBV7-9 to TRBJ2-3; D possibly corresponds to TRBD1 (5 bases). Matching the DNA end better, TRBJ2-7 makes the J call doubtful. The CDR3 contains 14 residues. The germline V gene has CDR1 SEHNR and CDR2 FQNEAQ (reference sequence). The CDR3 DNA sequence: TGTGCCAGCAGTTCATCAGGGTCCACAGATACGCAGTACTTC. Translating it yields CASSSSGSTDTQYF.

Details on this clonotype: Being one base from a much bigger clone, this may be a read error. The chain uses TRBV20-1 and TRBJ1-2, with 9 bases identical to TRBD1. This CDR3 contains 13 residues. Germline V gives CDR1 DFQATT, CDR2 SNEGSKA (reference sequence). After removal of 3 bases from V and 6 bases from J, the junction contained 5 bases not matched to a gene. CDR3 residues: CSARGTGWNGYTF. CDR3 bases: TGCAGTGCTAGGGGGACAGGGTGGAATGGCTACACCTTC.

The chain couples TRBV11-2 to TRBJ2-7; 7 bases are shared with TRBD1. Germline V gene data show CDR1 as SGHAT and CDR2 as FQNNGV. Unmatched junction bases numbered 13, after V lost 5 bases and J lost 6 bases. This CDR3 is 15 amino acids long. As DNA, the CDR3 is TGTGCCAGCAGCCAGATCGTGAACAGGGGTGGCGAGCAGTACTTC. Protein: CASSQIVNRGGEQYF. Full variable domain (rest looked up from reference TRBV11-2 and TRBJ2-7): EAGVAQSPRYKIIEKRQSVAFWCNPISGHATLYWYQQILGQGPKLLIQFQNNGVVDDSQLPKDRFSAERLKGVDSTLKIQPAKLEDSAVYLCASSQIVNRGGEQYFGPGTRLTVT.

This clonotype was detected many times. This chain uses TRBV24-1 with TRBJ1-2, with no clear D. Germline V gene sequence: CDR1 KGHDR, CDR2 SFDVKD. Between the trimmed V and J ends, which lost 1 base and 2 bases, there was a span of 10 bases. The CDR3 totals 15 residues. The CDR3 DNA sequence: TGTGCCACCAGTGATTTTGGCCGGCCCAACTATGGCTACACCTTC. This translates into CATSDFGRPNYGYTF.

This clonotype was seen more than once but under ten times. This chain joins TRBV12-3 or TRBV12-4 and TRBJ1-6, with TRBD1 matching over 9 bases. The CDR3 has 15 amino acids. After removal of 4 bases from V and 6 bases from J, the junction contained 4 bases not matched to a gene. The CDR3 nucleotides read TGTGCCAGCAGTTCCTGGGACAGGGCTAATTCACCCCTCCACTTT. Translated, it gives CASSSWDRANSPLHF.

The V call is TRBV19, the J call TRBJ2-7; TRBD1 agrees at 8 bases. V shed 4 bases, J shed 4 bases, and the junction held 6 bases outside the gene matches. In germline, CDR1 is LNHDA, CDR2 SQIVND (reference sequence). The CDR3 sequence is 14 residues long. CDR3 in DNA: TGTGCCAGTAGTACCGGGACAGGATATTACGAGCAGTACTTC. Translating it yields CASSTGTGYYEQYF.

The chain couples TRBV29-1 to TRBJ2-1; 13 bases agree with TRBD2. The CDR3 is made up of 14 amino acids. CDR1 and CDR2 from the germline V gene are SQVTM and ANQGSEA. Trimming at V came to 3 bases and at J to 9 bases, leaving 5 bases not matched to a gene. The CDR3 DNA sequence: TGCAGCGTTGACGGACTAGCGGGAGAAGTTGAGCAGTTCTTC. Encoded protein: CSVDGLAGEVEQFF.

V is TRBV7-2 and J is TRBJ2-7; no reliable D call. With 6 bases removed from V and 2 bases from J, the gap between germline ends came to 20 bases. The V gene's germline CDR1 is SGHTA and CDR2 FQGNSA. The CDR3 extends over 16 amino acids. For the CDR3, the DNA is TGTGCCAGCAGTTACTCGAACCCAGGACGCACCTACGAGCAGTACTTC. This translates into CASSYSNPGRTYEQYF. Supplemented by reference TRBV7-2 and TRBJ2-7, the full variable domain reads GAGVSQSPSNKVTEKGKDVELRCDPISGHTALYWYRQSLGQGLEFLIYFQGNSAPDKSGLPSDRFSAERTGGSVSTLTIQRTQQEDSAVYLCASSYSNPGRTYEQYFGPGTRLTVT.

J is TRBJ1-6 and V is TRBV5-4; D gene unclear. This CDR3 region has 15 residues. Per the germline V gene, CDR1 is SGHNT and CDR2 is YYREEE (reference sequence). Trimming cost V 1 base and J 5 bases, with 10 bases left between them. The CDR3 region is CASSLFGSDNSPLHF. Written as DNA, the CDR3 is TGTGCCAGCAGCTTGTTCGGGTCTGATAATTCACCCCTCCACTTT.

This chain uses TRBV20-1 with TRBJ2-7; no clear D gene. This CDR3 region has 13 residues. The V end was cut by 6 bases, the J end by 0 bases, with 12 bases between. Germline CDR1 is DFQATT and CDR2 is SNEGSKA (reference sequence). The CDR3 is CSAEERDSYEQYF. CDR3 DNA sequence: TGCAGTGCCGAGGAAAGGGACTCCTACGAGCAGTACTTC.

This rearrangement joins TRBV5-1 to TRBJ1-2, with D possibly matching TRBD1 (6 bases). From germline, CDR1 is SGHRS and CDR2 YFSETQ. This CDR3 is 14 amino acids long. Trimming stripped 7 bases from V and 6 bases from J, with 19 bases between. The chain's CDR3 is CASRYGDGGDGYTF. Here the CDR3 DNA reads TGCGCCAGCCGCTATGGTGACGGGGGCGATGGCTACACCTTC.